The source of this TCR beta chain is a study of T cell responses to AZD1222 COVID-19 vaccine. CDR1 and CDR2 from the germline V gene are SNHLY and FYNNEI. The CDR3 spans 15 residues. Trimming removed 6 bases from V and 6 bases from J; junction bases left unmatched: 13. Study findings and constraints: Variant regions that are unmutated are reportedly the target of nearly half of spike-specific TCRs. Donors skewed white British and female; clonal diversity was possibly underestimated. Among AZD1222 vaccinees, only five or six were seropositive at baseline.

Of note for this clone: The target antigen is unknown.

TCRdb keeps only in-frame clones here, not all; method: immunoSEQ multiplex PCR. The table has 100,000 to 150,000 clones, around 87% seen once; the top ten hold under 4%. The specimen was peripheral blood, collected on day 0 of AZD1222 vaccination. The rearrangement uses TRBV2 and TRBJ2-7; TRBD2 agrees at 8 bases. This clonotype was sampled from an adult in good health. CDR3 region: CASRGSGRHPPEQYF. The CDR3 coding sequence is TGTGCCAGCAGGGGAAGCGGGAGACACCCTCCCGAGCAGTACTTC.